This T cell receptor (beta chain) originates from a study of blood T cell repertoires in COVID-19. Study as a whole: Researchers got acute and convalescent COVID-19 samples from the United States, Italy and Spain. PBMCs, B-cell-depleted T cells, or T cells were the source of the cDNA or gDNA that made up the material.

CDR3 length equals 12 residues. V shed 3 bases and J shed 3 bases, with 3 bases lying between them. Germline lookup yields CDR1 SGDLS and CDR2 YYNGEE. As originally analysed: Counts of nucleated cells, estimated from reference gene primer amplification, were obtained. Profiled with immunoSEQ multiplex PCR; TCRdb holds only in-frame clones, not every one. Clonal size and the V and J genes are those of that table, whereas D and trimming came from the DNA. The sample has about 250,000 clones, more than 65% seen once. Sequencing was done on a sample of peripheral blood. The J gene is TRBJ2-2, the V gene TRBV9; D is ambiguous. The TCR was taken from a man aged 50-60 years with active or convalescent COVID-19. CDR3 nucleotide sequence: TGTGCCAGCAGCGGAGACACCGGGGAGCTGTTTTTT. The encoded protein is CASSGDTGELFF.